This note documents a single T cell receptor (beta chain) sequence. This specimen belongs to a study of cytomegalovirus exposure and HLA in healthy donors. Germline values: CDR1 SGHNT, CDR2 YYREEE (reference sequence). The CDR3 has 13 amino acids. Trimming took 0 bases from V and 5 from J, leaving 8 bases between them. The donors were in the roughly 130-subject validation cohort, distinct from the 666-subject first cohort. Profiling relied on immunoSEQ multiplex PCR, and the TCRdb table lists in-frame clones only, not all of them. The top ten clones hold over 3% of a sample with some 150,000 clones, about 89% of them seen once.

Sequenced input: PBMCs. The chain employs TRBV5-4 and TRBJ1-2; D perhaps matches TRBD1 (5 bases). The receptor comes from a woman younger than 30 in good health and CMV-seropositive. The CDR3 sequence is CASSLASGYGYTF. CDR3 bases: TGTGCCAGCAGCTTGGCCTCAGGGTATGGCTACACCTTC.